Listed below are T cell receptor beta chains from one sample, sequenced in a study of radiation and T cells in renal cell carcinoma. Sequencing was performed with immunoSEQ multiplex PCR; in TCRdb, only in-frame clones are kept and a portion is missing. Of 14,000 or so clones in the sample, over 60% are singletons; the top ten hold roughly 27%. The source was tumor tissue, collected from a patient whose treatment included radiotherapy and nephrectomy. Every receptor here comes from a woman in her 70s with renal cell carcinoma. The CDR3 runs from the conserved cysteine through the conserved F or W. Fields, in order: clone size, D gene, V gene, J gene, CDR3 protein, CDR3 DNA. D genes are given only for firm matches. Size values are once, few and many counts, or a class for expanded clones, and some rows have none.

.	TRBD2	TRBV7-9	TRBJ2-5	CASSRGGGSQETQYF	TGTGCCAGCAGCCGAGGCGGGGGGTCTCAAGAGACCCAGTACTTC
few	.	TRBV10-2	TRBJ2-7	CASSSQGFWEQYF	TGCGCCAGCAGTAGTCAGGGGTTTTGGGAGCAGTACTTC
.	.	TRBV13	TRBJ1-2	CASSPNTGGYGYTF	TGTGCCAGCAGCCCGAACACTGGCGGCTATGGCTACACCTTC
.	.	TRBV11-3	TRBJ2-3	CASSLGGGTDTQYF	TGTGCCAGCAGCTTAGGGGGCGGCACAGATACGCAGTATTTT
.	.	TRBV30	TRBJ1-2	CAWSPGGGYTF	TGTGCCTGGAGTCCGGGGGGAGGCTACACCTTC
.	TRBD1	TRBV19	TRBJ1-1	CASSLARTGAAEAFF	TGTGCCAGTAGTCTGGCGCGGACAGGGGCAGCTGAAGCTTTCTTT
few	.	TRBV9	TRBJ2-1	CASSVGQGGYNEQFF	TGTGCCAGCAGCGTAGGGCAGGGGGGTTACAATGAGCAGTTCTTC
.	TRBD2	TRBV7-2	TRBJ2-1	CASSPYKRENNEQFF	TGTGCCAGCAGCCCCTACAAGCGGGAAAACAATGAGCAGTTCTTC
.	.	TRBV18	TRBJ2-1	CASSPKRQRKFF	TGTGCCAGCTCACCAAAAAGACAGCGGAAGTTCTTC
few	.	TRBV15	TRBJ1-3	CATSTDGNTIYF	TGTGCCACCAGCACTGATGGAAACACCATATATTTT
.	.	TRBV27	TRBJ2-1	CASSLSRTVRNEQFF	TGTGCCAGCAGTTTATCTCGGACAGTTAGGAATGAGCAGTTCTTC
.	.	TRBV7-9	TRBJ1-3	CASSPDTLQGNTIYF	TGTGCCAGCAGCCCGGACACACTTCAGGGAAACACCATATATTTT
.	.	TRBV19	TRBJ2-7	CASSESQAAYEQYF	TGTGCCAGTAGTGAGTCGCAGGCGGCATACGAGCAGTACTTC
.	.	TRBV5-1	TRBJ1-1	CASSYDGHAMNTEAFF	TGCGCCAGCAGCTACGATGGACATGCCATGAACACTGAAGCTTTCTTT
hyperexpanded	.	TRBV4-1	TRBJ1-2	CASSQVEATGDGYTF	TGCGCCAGCAGCCAAGTGGAGGCCACCGGAGATGGCTACACCTTC
.	.	TRBV5-1	TRBJ2-3	CASRSIGSGADTQYF	TGCGCCAGCAGATCCATCGGGAGCGGAGCAGATACGCAGTATTTT
once	.	TRBV21-1	TRBJ2-1	CASSKERRPGNRNEQFF	TGTGCCAGCAGCAAGGAACGCCGTCCCGGCAATAGGAATGAGCAGTTCTTC
once	.	TRBV4-3	TRBJ1-1	CASSQGDGEAFF	TGCGCCAGCAGCCAAGGTGACGGGGAAGCTTTCTTT
few	.	TRBV10-1	TRBJ2-3	CASSFSTDTQYF	TGCGCCAGCAGTTTCAGCACAGATACGCAGTATTTT
once	TRBD1	TRBV7-8	TRBJ2-7	CASSLDPGQGYEQYF	TGTGCCAGCAGCTTAGACCCGGGACAGGGCTACGAGCAGTACTTC
.	.	TRBV7-8	TRBJ1-2	CASSQGTTVGYGYTF	TGTGCCAGCAGCCAAGGGACAACCGTTGGCTATGGCTACACCTTC
few	.	TRBV10-2	TRBJ1-5	CASSYGRVGNQPQHF	TGCGCCAGCAGCTACGGTAGGGTCGGCAATCAGCCCCAGCATTTT
few	TRBD1	TRBV5-1	TRBJ2-7	CASSLAGQGAYEQYF	TGCGCCAGCAGCTTGGCGGGACAGGGCGCCTACGAGCAGTACTTC
few	.	TRBV7-9	TRBJ2-7	CASSLEGTPYEQYF	TGTGCCAGCAGCTTAGAGGGGACCCCCTACGAGCAGTACTTC
.	.	TRBV19	TRBJ1-5	CASSIEPNQPQHF	TGTGCCAGTAGTATAGAACCTAATCAGCCCCAGCATTTT
.	.	TRBV29-1	TRBJ2-3	CSVEGGDSTDTQYF	TGCAGCGTTGAAGGGGGGGACAGCACAGATACGCAGTATTTT
once	TRBD2	TRBV5-5	TRBJ2-5	CASSFTSGTQETQYF	TGTGCCAGCAGCTTTACTAGCGGGACTCAAGAGACCCAGTACTTC
.	.	TRBV27	TRBJ2-7	CASTSASLSYEQYF	TGTGCCAGTACCTCCGCGAGTCTGTCCTACGAGCAGTACTTC
once	TRBD1	TRBV18	TRBJ2-2	CASSPLTGGNTGELFF	TGTGCCAGCTCACCACTAACAGGGGGGAACACCGGGGAGCTGTTTTTT
.	TRBD1	TRBV6-5	TRBJ2-7	CASRRTGVNEQYF	TGTGCCAGCAGAAGGACAGGGGTCAACGAGCAGTACTTC
.	.	TRBV6-1	TRBJ1-6	CASSEWPSPNNSPLHF	TGTGCCAGCAGTGAATGGCCTTCCCCCAATAATTCACCCCTCCACTTT
.	.	TRBV5-4	TRBJ1-2	CASSLEDNYGYTF	TGTGCCAGCAGCTTGGAAGACAACTATGGCTACACCTTC
.	.	TRBV29-1	TRBJ2-7	CSVGRYDEQYF	TGCAGCGTTGGCCGGTATGACGAGCAGTACTTC
.	.	TRBV7-9	TRBJ1-2	CASSLAQGTSGGYTF	TGTGCCAGCAGCTTAGCCCAGGGGACTAGTGGTGGCTACACCTTC
.	.	TRBV18	TRBJ2-3	CASSPGSRVSDTQYF	TGTGCCAGCTCGCCGGGCTCCCGGGTCAGCGATACGCAGTATTTT
.	TRBD2	TRBV9	TRBJ2-3	CASSGTGWASGSTDTQYF	TGTGCCAGCAGCGGGACCGGATGGGCTAGCGGGAGCACAGATACGCAGTATTTT
.	TRBD2	TRBV9	TRBJ2-3	CASSPGLAGGTSTQYF	TGTGCCAGCAGCCCCGGACTAGCGGGGGGGACCAGTACGCAGTATTTT
.	TRBD1	TRBV19	TRBJ1-1	CASSHSPGTGGGEAFF	TGTGCCAGTTCCCACTCACCCGGGACAGGGGGCGGTGAAGCTTTCTTT
.	TRBD1	TRBV28	TRBJ2-7	CASSPTGAGEQYF	TGTGCCAGCAGTCCGACAGGGGCGGGGGAGCAGTACTTC
.	TRBD2	TRBV7-9	TRBJ2-2	CASSPALAGHTGELFF	TGTGCCAGCAGCCCAGCACTAGCGGGACATACCGGGGAGCTGTTTTTT
.	.	TRBV5-1	TRBJ2-2	CASSFGAGGTGELFF	TGCGCCAGCAGCTTCGGGGCAGGTGGCACCGGGGAGCTGTTTTTT
.	.	TRBV7-9	TRBJ1-1	CASSRGDPVNTEAFF	TGTGCCAGCAGCCGAGGCGACCCCGTGAATACTGAAGCTTTCTTT
.	.	TRBV7-3	TRBJ2-7	CASSLSQGRGEQYF	TGTGCCAGCAGCTTAAGCCAGGGAAGGGGCGAGCAGTACTTC